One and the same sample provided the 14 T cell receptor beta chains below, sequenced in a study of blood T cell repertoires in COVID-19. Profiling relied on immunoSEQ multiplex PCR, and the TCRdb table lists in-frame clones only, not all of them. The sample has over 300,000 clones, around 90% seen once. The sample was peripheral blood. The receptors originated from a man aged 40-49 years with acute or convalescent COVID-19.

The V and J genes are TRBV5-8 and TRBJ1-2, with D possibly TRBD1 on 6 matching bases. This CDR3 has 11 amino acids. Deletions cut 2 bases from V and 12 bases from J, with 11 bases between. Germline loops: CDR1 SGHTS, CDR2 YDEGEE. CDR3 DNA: TGTGCCAGCAGCTTACGACAGGTCCACACCTTC. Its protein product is CASSLRQVHTF.

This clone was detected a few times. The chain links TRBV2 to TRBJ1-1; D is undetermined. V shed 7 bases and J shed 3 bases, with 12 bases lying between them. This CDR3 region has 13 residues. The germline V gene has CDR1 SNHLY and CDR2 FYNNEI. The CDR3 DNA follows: TGTGCCAGCAAACGGAGGACTGACACTGAAGCTTTCTTT. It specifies CASKRRTDTEAFF.

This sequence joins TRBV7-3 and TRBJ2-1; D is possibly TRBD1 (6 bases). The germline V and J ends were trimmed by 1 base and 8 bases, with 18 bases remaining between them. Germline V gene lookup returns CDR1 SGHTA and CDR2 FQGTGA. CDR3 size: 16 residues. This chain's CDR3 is CASSLIGNRAFDEQFF. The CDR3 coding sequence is TGTGCCAGCAGCTTAATTGGAAACAGGGCGTTCGATGAGCAGTTCTTC.

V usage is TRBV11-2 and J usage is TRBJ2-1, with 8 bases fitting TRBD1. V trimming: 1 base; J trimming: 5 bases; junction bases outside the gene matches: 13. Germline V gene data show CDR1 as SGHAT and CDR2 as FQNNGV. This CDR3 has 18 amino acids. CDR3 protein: CASSLVGTAGGVHNEQFF. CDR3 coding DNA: TGTGCCAGCAGCTTAGTAGGTACGGCAGGGGGCGTCCACAATGAGCAGTTCTTC.

CDR3 protein: CASSYEQMNTGELFF. In DNA, the CDR3 is TGTGCCAGCAGTTATGAACAGATGAACACCGGGGAGCTGTTTTTT. The rearrangement uses TRBV6-2 or TRBV6-3 and TRBJ2-2; no clear D gene. This CDR3 contains 15 residues. The V end was cut by 3 bases, the J end by 1 base, with 9 bases between. Germline lookup yields CDR1 MNHEY and CDR2 SVGEGT.

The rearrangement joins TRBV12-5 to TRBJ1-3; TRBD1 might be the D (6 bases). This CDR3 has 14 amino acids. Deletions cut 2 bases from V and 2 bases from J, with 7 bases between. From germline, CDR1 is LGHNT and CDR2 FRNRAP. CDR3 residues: CASGLTGTGNTIYF. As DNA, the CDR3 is TGTGCTAGTGGTTTGACAGGGACTGGAAACACCATATATTTT.

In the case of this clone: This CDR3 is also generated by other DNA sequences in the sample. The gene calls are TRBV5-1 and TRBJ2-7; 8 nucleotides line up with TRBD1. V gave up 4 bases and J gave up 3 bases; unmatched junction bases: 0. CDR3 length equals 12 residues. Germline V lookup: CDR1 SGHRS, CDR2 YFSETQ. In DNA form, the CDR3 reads TGCGCCAGCAGCGGACAGGGCTACGAGCAGTACTTC. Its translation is CASSGQGYEQYF.

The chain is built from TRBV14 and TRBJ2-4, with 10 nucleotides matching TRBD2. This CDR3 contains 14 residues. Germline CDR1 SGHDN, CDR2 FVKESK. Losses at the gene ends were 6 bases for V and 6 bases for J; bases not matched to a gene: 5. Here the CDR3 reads CASSPGLALNIQYF. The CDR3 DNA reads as TGTGCCAGCAGTCCGGGACTAGCGTTAAACATTCAGTACTTC.

The CDR3 coding sequence is TGTGCCAGCGGGCCATTTAACTCAGGATCCCCACACACCGATGAGCAGTTCTTC. Translated: CASGPFNSGSPHTDEQFF. The rearrangement links TRBV28 to TRBJ2-1; D is unresolved. The CDR3 sequence is 18 residues long. Germline loops: CDR1 MDHEN, CDR2 SYDVKM. V gave up 8 bases and J gave up 8 bases, with 31 bases separating them. Drawing the rest from reference TRBV28 and TRBJ2-1, the complete variable domain is DVKVTQSSRYLVKRTGEKVFLECVQDMDHENMFWYRQDPGLGLRLIYFSYDVKMKEKGDIPEGYSVSREKKERFSLILESASTNQTSMYLCASGPFNSGSPHTDEQFFGPGTRLTVL.

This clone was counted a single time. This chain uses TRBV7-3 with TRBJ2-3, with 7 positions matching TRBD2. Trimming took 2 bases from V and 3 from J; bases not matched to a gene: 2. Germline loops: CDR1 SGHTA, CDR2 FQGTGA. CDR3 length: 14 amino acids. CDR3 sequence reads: CASSLAGVTDTQYF. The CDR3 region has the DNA TGTGCCAGCAGCTTAGCGGGAGTGACAGATACGCAGTATTTT.

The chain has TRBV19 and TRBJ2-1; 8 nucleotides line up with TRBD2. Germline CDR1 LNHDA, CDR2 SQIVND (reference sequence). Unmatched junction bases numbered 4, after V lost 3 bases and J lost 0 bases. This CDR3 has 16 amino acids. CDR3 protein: CASSISGEDSYNEQFF. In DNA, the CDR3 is TGTGCCAGTAGTATTAGCGGGGAGGACTCCTACAATGAGCAGTTCTTC.

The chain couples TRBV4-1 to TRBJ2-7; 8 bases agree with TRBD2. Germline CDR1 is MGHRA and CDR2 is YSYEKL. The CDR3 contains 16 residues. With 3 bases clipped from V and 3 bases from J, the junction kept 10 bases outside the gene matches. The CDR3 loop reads CASSQRTSGQLYEQYF. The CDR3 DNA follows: TGCGCCAGCAGCCAGAGAACTAGCGGCCAGCTCTACGAGCAGTACTTC.

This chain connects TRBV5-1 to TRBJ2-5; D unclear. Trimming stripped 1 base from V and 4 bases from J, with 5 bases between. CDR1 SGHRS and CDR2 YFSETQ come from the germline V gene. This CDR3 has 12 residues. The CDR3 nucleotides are TGCGCCAGCAGCTTGACCGGAGAGACCCAGTACTTC. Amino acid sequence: CASSLTGETQYF.

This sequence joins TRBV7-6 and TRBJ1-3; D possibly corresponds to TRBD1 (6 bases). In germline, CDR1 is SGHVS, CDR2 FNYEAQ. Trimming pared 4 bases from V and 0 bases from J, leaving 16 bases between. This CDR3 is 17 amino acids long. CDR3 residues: CASSSPPTGPSGNTIYF. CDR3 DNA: TGTGCCAGCAGCTCACCCCCAACAGGGCCCTCTGGAAACACCATATATTTT.